One sample yielded the 14 T cell receptor beta chains listed below, sequenced in a study of tumor-infiltrating lymphocytes in oesophageal squamous cell carcinoma. One entry per CDR3 protein results from TCRdb running MiXCR on the PCR reads. The data show about 25,000 distinct CDR3 sequences, under 50% seen once. Sequencing was done on a sample of esophageal tumor tissue. All receptors come from a male donor with esophageal squamous cell carcinoma.

The gene calls are TRBV7-3 and TRBJ2-5, with 9 bases identical to TRBD1. This CDR3 contains 15 residues. The germline V gene has CDR1 SGHTA and CDR2 FQGTGA. With V trimmed by 0 bases and J by 2 bases, 1 base remained unmatched. The CDR3: CASSLTGTGQETQYF. CDR3 DNA sequence: TGTGCCAGCAGCTTAACCGGGACAGGGCAAGAGACCCAGTACTTC.

The chain combines TRBV28 with TRBJ1-5; 7 bases are a match to TRBD1. This CDR3 spans 20 amino acids. Germline trimming cut 3 bases from V and 0 bases from J; bases unmatched to any gene: 17. Per germline, CDR1 MDHEN and CDR2 SYDVKM. The CDR3 sequence: CASSFSSQGRGGYSNQPQHF. In nucleotides, the CDR3 is TGTGCCAGCAGTTTTTCCTCACAGGGGAGGGGTGGCTATAGCAATCAGCCCCAGCATTTT. Variable domain in full (rest from reference TRBV28 and TRBJ1-5): DVKVTQSSRYLVKRTGEKVFLECVQDMDHENMFWYRQDPGLGLRLIYFSYDVKMKEKGDIPEGYSVSREKKERFSLILESASTNQTSMYLCASSFSSQGRGGYSNQPQHFGDGTRLSIL.

This clonotype has only one observation. V is TRBV7-3 and J is TRBJ2-3; D is undetermined. Germline V CDR1 and CDR2: SGHTA, FQGTGA. V lost 5 bases, J lost 2 bases, and 11 bases lay in between. The CDR3 is 14 amino acids. The CDR3 DNA reads as TGTGCCAGCAGCCGATCTAAGAACACAGATACGCAGTATTTT. Protein: CASSRSKNTDTQYF.

This chain joins TRBV7-1 and TRBJ1-2; 8 bases line up with TRBD1. TRBV7-1 belongs to the ORF category, with a function that is uncertain. CDR3 length: 16 residues. Trimming removed 5 bases from V and 4 bases from J; junction bases left unmatched: 12. The CDR3 nucleotides are TGTGCCAGCAGCCTCGACAGGGGAGCCCACTTCTATGGCTACACCTTC. Translating gives CASSLDRGAHFYGYTF.

With regard to this clonotype: Since the CDR3 does not end with the conserved phenylalanine or tryptophan, this likely comes from a read error. The DNA is omitted, as the CDR3 cannot be located on it reliably, and the CDR3 follows TCRdb's listing. V gene TRBV5-5 combines with J gene TRBJ1-1; the tabulated D call, TRBD1, remains unverified against the DNA. Both ends counted, the CDR3 spans 17 residues. Germline values: CDR1 SGHKS, CDR2 YYEKEE (reference sequence). CDR3 sequence: CASSLVTATIDTQYFGQ.

At least ten counts were recorded for this clonotype. The chain carries TRBV24-1 and TRBJ2-1; no definite D call. The V end was cut by 0 bases, the J end by 9 bases, with 17 bases between. Germline V gives CDR1 KGHDR, CDR2 SFDVKD. The CDR3 is 16 amino acids. The CDR3 loop is CATSDLRPSTPGEQFF. CDR3 sequence (DNA): TGTGCCACCAGTGATTTGCGACCTTCTACCCCAGGTGAGCAGTTCTTC.

The chain is built from TRBV7-2 and TRBJ2-1; tentative D call: TRBD2 (6 bases). CDR3 length: 14 amino acids. V was shortened by 8 bases and J by 1 base, with 12 bases between the two germline ends. The germline V gene has CDR1 SGHTA and CDR2 FQGNSA. In DNA form, the CDR3 reads TGTGCCAGCTCCCGGGAGATTTCCTACAATGAGCAGTTCTTC. Translated: CASSREISYNEQFF. The variable domain in full, completed from reference TRBV7-2 and TRBJ2-1, reads GAGVSQSPSNKVTEKGKDVELRCDPISGHTALYWYRQSLGQGLEFLIYFQGNSAPDKSGLPSDRFSAERTGGSVSTLTIQRTQQEDSAVYLCASSREISYNEQFFGPGTRLTVL.

With respect to this clonotype: This CDR3 fails to terminate in the conserved phenylalanine or tryptophan, so it likely reflects a read error. The limits of the CDR3 on the DNA are not certain, so only TCRdb's listed CDR3 is given. V gene TRBV6-5 combines with J gene TRBJ2-3; TRBD1 is the table's D call, not checked against the DNA. From germline, CDR1 is MNHEY and CDR2 SVGAGI. 16 amino acids form the CDR3, both terminal residues included. The CDR3 protein is CASSPLVSYNEQFFGA.

The chain recombines TRBV7-6 with TRBJ2-3; 9 bases match TRBD2. CDR3 length: 16 amino acids. V dropped 7 bases and J dropped 6; count of bases not matched to a gene: 14. Germline CDR1 reads SGHVS; CDR2 reads FNYEAQ. CDR3 in amino acids: CASTLGSGRSGDTQYF. The CDR3 coding sequence is TGTGCCAGCACCCTTGGTAGCGGGAGATCTGGGGATACGCAGTATTTT. The complete variable domain, with remaining parts taken from reference TRBV7-6 and TRBJ2-3, reads GAGVSQSPRYKVTKRGQDVALRCDPISGHVSLYWYRQALGQGPEFLTYFNYEAQQDKSGLPNDRFSAERPEGSISTLTIQRTEQRDSAMYRCASTLGSGRSGDTQYFGPGTRLTVL.

The table lists this clonotype with many counts. It may be a read error: a sequence one base away is much more abundant. The chain recombines TRBV11-1 with TRBJ2-5, with TRBD2 identical over 10 bases. This CDR3 comprises 15 residues. J was trimmed by 11 bases and V by 4 bases; bases with no gene match: 13. CDR1 is SGHAT and CDR2 is FQDESV in the germline V gene (reference sequence). CDR3 nucleotide sequence: TGTGCCAGCAGCTCTTTAGCGGGAGGCAACAATGAGCAGTACTTC. This translates into CASSSLAGGNNEQYF. The variable domain in full, with the rest retrieved from reference TRBV11-1 and TRBJ2-5, is EAEVAQSPRYKITEKSQAVAFWCDPISGHATLYWYRQILGQGPELLVQFQDESVVDDSQLPKDRFSAERLKGVDSTLKIQPAELGDSAMYLCASSSLAGGNNEQYFGPGTRLLVL.

This chain connects TRBV7-2 to TRBJ2-3; 10 bases fit TRBD1. Near its end, the DNA agrees better with TRBJ2-7, so the J call may be wrong. In germline, CDR1 is SGHTA, CDR2 FQGNSA. The CDR3 length is 15 residues. CDR3 DNA: TGTGCCAGCAGCTCCCTCCGGGACAGGGGCACCGAGCAGTACTTC. Translating gives CASSSLRDRGTEQYF.

Concerning this clonotype: The CDR3 carries no conserved terminal phenylalanine or tryptophan, so it likely arises from a read error. The V and J genes are TRBV11-1 and TRBJ2-5; D remains unclear. V lost 1 base and J lost 1, with 7 bases in between. The CDR3 runs 14 residues. Per the germline V gene, CDR1 is SGHAT and CDR2 is FQDESV (reference sequence). CDR3 sequence reads: CASSLVVSQETQYS. CDR3 in DNA: TGTGCCAGCAGCTTAGTGGTCAGCCAAGAGACCCAGTACTCC.

This clonotype was recorded many times. The V gene is TRBV6-1, the J gene TRBJ2-7; D is unresolved. The CDR3 spans 10 residues. V was shortened by 6 bases and J by 5 bases, with 5 bases between the two germline ends. The germline V gene has CDR1 MNHNS and CDR2 SASEGT. The CDR3 here is CASRDDEQYF. The CDR3 nucleotides are TGTGCCAGCAGGGACGACGAGCAGTACTTC.

This clonotype was observed many times. The chain has TRBV24-1 and TRBJ2-7; 9 bases fit TRBD1. V lost 4 bases, J lost 7 bases, and 10 bases stayed unmatched. The germline gives CDR1 KGHDR, CDR2 SFDVKD. The CDR3 loop spans 15 amino acids. CDR3 nucleotide sequence: TGTGCCACCAGTGAGGGGACAGGGCCCTACAATGAGCAGTACTTC. Amino acids: CATSEGTGPYNEQYF.